One sample yielded the 21 T cell receptor delta chains listed below, sequenced in a study of γδ T cells in repeated Plasmodium falciparum infection. Bulk repertoires came from Vgamma9/Vdelta2+ or Vdelta2-negative gammadelta T cells flow-sorted from PBMC. TCRdb reprocessed the multiplex PCR reads using CATT. Of 45,000 to 70,000 delta-chain clones in the sample, around 1.8% were seen once. Sequencing was carried out using gamma-delta T cells from blood. The origin of the receptors is a pool of human donors (malaria-infected and uninfected, not separated).

Notes on this clone: This DNA's translation differs at residue 16 from TCRdb's protein, which comes from a much larger clone; a read error is likely, and the protein shown is translated from the DNA. This chain joins TRDV1 and TRDJ1, with 13 bases identical to TRDD3. The CDR3 totals 24 residues. Germline assignment: CDR1 TSWWSYY and CDR2 QGS. The CDR3 loop reads CALGERPTSLTGGYATGYTDKLIF. The CDR3 nucleotides read TGTGCTCTTGGGGAACGACCTACCTCGCTAACTGGGGGATACGCTACCGGGTACACCGATAAACTCATTTTT.

The sample holds many counts of this clone. The translation of this DNA and the TCRdb protein of a much larger clone differ at residue 19, probably owing to a read error; the protein shown here is translated from the DNA. The V call is TRDV1, the J call TRDJ1; 8 bases line up with TRDD2. The germline V gene has CDR1 TSWWSYY and CDR2 QGS. The CDR3 extends over 20 amino acids. DNA for the CDR3: TGTGCTCTTGGGGACCCACAATCTTCCTACCCTCACCCGTACACCGATAAACTCACCTTT. Translation gives CALGDPQSSYPHPYTDKLTF.

Notes on this clone: This likely stems from a read error, as it lies one base from a far larger clone. At the DNA level, this CDR3 is encoded by other sequences in the same sample as well. The V and J genes are TRDV3 and TRDJ1, with 9 bases that match TRDD2. With V trimmed by 0 bases and J by 2 bases, 28 bases remained unmatched. This CDR3 contains 22 residues. Per germline, CDR1 TVYSNPD and CDR2 GDNSRS (reference sequence). This CDR3 reads CAFRMFEAFLRDWGSPTDKLIF. DNA of the CDR3: TGTGCCTTTAGAATGTTCGAAGCCTTCCTACGGGATTGGGGGTCCCCAACCGATAAACTCATCTTT.

This clone was observed a handful of times. This likely traces to a read error, being one base from a far larger clone. Other DNA sequences in this specimen translate into the identical CDR3. This chain uses TRDV2 with TRDJ1, with 10 bases matching TRDD3. Here the J gene was assigned by germline matching of the DNA, as TCRdb has none. This CDR3 has 19 amino acids. The J segment lost 0 bases and the V segment lost 0 bases, leaving 12 bases of the junction unmatched. Germline V lookup: CDR1 GEAIGNYY, CDR2 EKD. CDR3 sequence reads: CACDTGMGDTDSYTDKLIF. Here the CDR3 DNA reads TGTGCCTGTGACACCGGGATGGGGGATACAGATTCGTACACCGATAAACTCATCTTT.

Concerning this clone: A single base is all that separates this from a far larger clone, so a read error is likely. The same CDR3 arises from other DNA sequences in this sample as well. The chain carries TRDV1 and TRDJ1, with D perhaps being TRDD2 or TRDD3 (6 bases each). The J gene is absent in TCRdb and was assigned here via DNA matching to germline. Germline V gene lookup returns CDR1 TSWWSYY and CDR2 QGS. This CDR3 is built from 21 residues. Deletions cut 3 bases from V and 0 bases from J, with 29 bases between. The CDR3 is CALGELCSYNLWGFYTDKLIF. DNA for the CDR3: TGTGCTCTTGGGGAGCTTTGCTCCTACAATCTCTGGGGATTCTACACCGATAAACTCATCTTT.

The sample holds many counts of this clone. The V gene is TRDV1, the J gene TRDJ1; no firm D call. The germline V and J ends were trimmed by 4 bases and 4 bases, with 34 bases remaining between them. The CDR3 has 21 residues. Germline V CDR1 and CDR2: TSWWSYY, QGS. The CDR3 DNA sequence: TGTGCTCTTGGGGGGAATCTCCACGGCCGGGCGATGAGGGGCCGATTCGATAAACTCATCTTT. Protein product: CALGGNLHGRAMRGRFDKLIF.

Note on this clone: The TCRdb record carries a much larger clone's protein, which differs from this DNA's translation at residue 15; a read error is the likely cause, and the protein listed here is the DNA translation. V usage is TRAV36/DV7 and J usage is TRDJ1; D is perhaps TRDD3 (6 bases). The CDR3 runs 21 residues. Trimming took 3 bases from V and 0 from J, leaving 33 bases between them. Germline loops: CDR1 VTNFRS, CDR2 LTSSGIE (reference sequence). CDR3 in amino acids: CAVGNSTDGDRAGGNTDKLIF. CDR3 nucleotide sequence: TGTGCTGTGGGGAATTCTACTGATGGGGATCGGGCGGGTGGGAACACCGATAAACTCATCTTT.

This clone has ten or more counts. J is TRDJ1 and V is TRDV3; D not resolved. Germline values: CDR1 TVYSNPD, CDR2 GDNSRS (reference sequence). This CDR3 spans 17 amino acids. The V gene lost 3 bases and the J gene lost 6 bases, with 29 bases spanning the gap. DNA for the CDR3: TGTGCCTTCCTCGCCGGGTTGAACCGCTCCAAAATGAATAAACTCATCTTT. Translating it yields CAFLAGLNRSKMNKLIF.

About this clone: The protein recorded in TCRdb matches a much larger clone and deviates from this DNA's translation at residue 13, suggesting a read error; the protein here is obtained by translating the DNA. The rearrangement uses TRDV3 and TRDJ2; TRDD2 or TRDD3 may be the D gene (7 bases each). Trimming removed 3 bases at V and 6 bases at J, with 44 bases between. The CDR3 spans 23 residues. Germline CDR1 is TVYSNPD and CDR2 is GDNSRS (reference sequence). This chain's CDR3 is CAFRLINLRGIGYSFLLAAQLFF. The CDR3, as DNA: TGTGCCTTCCGACTAATCAATTTGAGGGGGATTGGCTACTCCTTCCTCCTGGCAGCACAACTCTTCTTT.

This clone was recorded at least ten times. The amino acid sequence in TCRdb belongs to a much larger clone and departs from this DNA's translation at residue 12, likely a sequencing read error; the sequence shown is translated from the DNA. The chain combines TRDV1 with TRDJ1, with 7 bases lining up with TRDD3. This CDR3 comprises 13 residues. Germline V lookup: CDR1 TSWWSYY, CDR2 QGS. The CDR3 protein is CALGEHWGLKLTF. CDR3 coding DNA: TGTGCTCTTGGGGAACACTGGGGCCTTAAACTCACCTTT.

In its sample, this clone was seen a few times. The protein recorded in TCRdb matches a much larger clone and deviates from this DNA's translation at residue 7, suggesting a read error; the protein here is obtained by translating the DNA. In nucleotides, the CDR3 is TGTGCTCTTGGGGAAGCTGAGTACTGGGGGATGGCCGATAAACTCATCTTT. Translating it yields CALGEAEYWGMADKLIF. The chain has TRDV1 and TRDJ1, with 10 nucleotides matching TRDD3. Germline CDR1 TSWWSYY, CDR2 QGS. This CDR3 is built from 17 residues. The V gene end was trimmed by 2 bases and the J gene end by 3 bases; junction bases not matched to a gene: 9.

This clone occurred a few times. This likely reflects a read error, since a far larger clone is one base away. Other DNA sequences of this sample code for an identical CDR3. The J gene is TRDJ1, the V gene TRDV1, with D tentatively TRDD2 (6 bases). The CDR3 has 21 amino acids. The V gene lost 1 base and the J gene lost 0 bases, with 27 bases spanning the gap. The V gene's germline CDR1 is TSWWSYY and CDR2 QGS. The CDR3 sequence: CALGERVILRPSGFYTDKLIF. The CDR3 bases are TGTGCTCTTGGGGAACGGGTTATCCTACGCCCTTCAGGGTTTTACACCGATAAACTCATCTTT.

This clone was detected ten times or more. TCRdb pairs this DNA with a much larger clone's protein that differs at residue 10, likely a read error; the protein shown was translated from the DNA. A V gene of TRDV1 was called, but no J gene was assigned; the table gives TRDD3 as D, unverified against the DNA. In germline, CDR1 is TSWWSYY, CDR2 QGS. This CDR3 contains 25 residues. CDR3 sequence (DNA): TGTGCTATTGGGGACTTAAGGCCCATTCTTACGAGAATGGGGAGGGCTTATAACTCCACCGATAAGCTCATCTTT. Translating it yields CAIGDLRPILTRMGRAYNSTDKLIF.

As regards this clone: This likely came from a read error, as a far larger clone is one base away. This sample includes further DNA sequences coding for the same CDR3. This sequence joins TRDV2 and TRDJ3, with 13 bases that match TRDD3. Germline trimming cut 0 bases from V and 0 bases from J; bases unmatched to any gene: 7. Looked up from germline, CDR1 is GEAIGNYY and CDR2 is EKD. This CDR3 comprises 21 residues. The CDR3: CACDTVLGDTRLSWDTRQMFF. CDR3 DNA: TGTGCCTGTGACACCGTACTGGGGGATACGCGCCTCTCCTGGGACACCCGACAGATGTTTTTC.

Comment on this clone: For this DNA, TCRdb reports the protein of a much larger clone, which diverges at residue 10, most likely from a read error; the protein presented here is translated directly from the DNA. The J gene is TRDJ1, the V gene TRDV2; TRDD3 might be the D (5 bases). No J gene is reported in TCRdb; it was inferred here by comparing the DNA with germline. The V end lost 0 bases, the J end lost 3 bases, and 25 bases lay between the germline ends. This CDR3 comprises 19 residues. Germline V gives CDR1 GEAIGNYY, CDR2 EKD. The CDR3 region is CACDTPARDAKRSADKLIF. CDR3 nucleotide sequence: TGTGCCTGTGACACCCCGGCGAGGGATGCCAAAAGGTCCGCCGATAAACTCATCTTT.

This clone was recorded a few times. This DNA's translation and the protein TCRdb lists, from a much larger clone, do not match at residue 6, likely due to a read error; the protein shown is translated from the DNA. The chain combines TRDV1 with TRDJ1; D may be TRDD3 (6 bases). The germline CDR1 and CDR2 sequences are TSWWSYY and QGS. V dropped 1 base and J dropped 8 bases, with 20 bases sitting between them. The length of the CDR3 is 16 residues. The CDR3 DNA is TGTGCTCTTGGGGAACGCAGGTGGCGGGGATCAGGGAAACTCATCTTT. Translating gives CALGERRWRGSGKLIF.

This clone was counted ten times or more. TCRdb records a much larger clone's protein for this DNA, with a difference at residue 6 that likely arises from a read error; the protein given is the translation of the DNA. The chain joins TRDV1 to TRDJ1; D ambiguous. The V end lost 5 bases, the J end lost 3 bases, and 10 bases lay between the germline ends. CDR3 length: 13 residues. The germline V gene encodes CDR1 TSWWSYY and CDR2 QGS. CDR3 amino acids: CALGSLFSDKLIF. CDR3 coding DNA: TGTGCTCTTGGGTCCCTCTTCTCCGATAAACTCATCTTT.

This clone was counted between two and nine times. The protein that TCRdb holds for this DNA derives from a much larger clone and differs from the translated DNA at residue 21, which likely indicates a read error; the protein shown here is translated from the DNA. The V gene call is TRDV1, and the J gene call is absent; the table calls TRDD3, which could not be checked here. This CDR3 spans 23 amino acids. Germline V gives CDR1 TSWWSYY, CDR2 QGS. The CDR3, as DNA: TGTGCTCTTGGGGAAATTGGGGGAACTTCCTCTTCATACTGGGGGATACGGACCGATAAACCCATCTTT. This sequence encodes CALGEIGGTSSSYWGIRTDKPIF.

This clone was counted only a few times. TCRdb assigns this DNA the protein of a much larger clone, which departs from its translation at residues 8 and 13; this likely reflects a read error, and the protein shown comes from translating the DNA. The CDR3 DNA is TGTGCTTATCGGGCGTACCTATCGCTCCTGCCTCCCTGGTCAAAAGTGGTATTCAGGTACACCGATAAACTCATCTTT. Residues: CAYRAYLSLLPPWSKVVFRYTDKLIF. This chain uses TRAV38-2/DV8 with TRDJ1; D remains unclear. V lost 7 bases to trimming and J lost 0 bases, with 49 bases between them. CDR1 TSESDYY and CDR2 QEAYKQQN come from the germline V gene. CDR3 length equals 26 residues.

This clone showed up many times. The protein TCRdb gives is from a much larger clone and does not agree with this DNA's translation at residue 8, likely a read error; the protein shown here comes from the DNA. The rearrangement uses TRDV3 and TRDJ1, with a possible D match to TRDD3 (5 bases). V lost 3 bases and J lost 0, with 20 bases in between. The CDR3 totals 16 residues. CDR1 and CDR2 (germline): TVYSNPD, GDNSRS (reference sequence). The CDR3 sequence is CAFIRPCWGYTDKLIF. Here the CDR3 DNA reads TGTGCCTTCATCCGACCCTGTTGGGGTTACACCGATAAACTCATCTTT.

This clone was seen repeatedly, ten times or more. TCRdb's entry gives the protein of a much larger clone, which mismatches this DNA's translation at residue 13, likely from a read error; the protein reported here is translated from the DNA. TRDV2 is the V gene, and the J gene was not called; the table's D call TRDD3 went unverified against the DNA. The CDR3 has 14 amino acids. Germline assignment: CDR1 GEAIGNYY and CDR2 EKD. Here the CDR3 reads CACDELGDSSKLTF. The CDR3 DNA sequence: TGTGCCTGTGACGAACTGGGGGATTCGAGTAAACTCACCTTT.